This T cell receptor (beta chain) was found in a study of cytomegalovirus exposure and HLA in healthy donors. Study-wide findings and caveats: Later genetic work tied a missense DCLRE1C variant to beta-chain V and J trimming. Across donors, presence/absence analyses took sequencing depth to be roughly uniform.

With regard to this clone: Its antigen is unknown.

Germline V gene data show CDR1 as MNHNY and CDR2 as SVGAGI (reference sequence). V was cut by 0 bases and J by 8 bases, with 14 bases left in between. The CDR3 contains 16 residues. The PCR used 60 Vbeta and 13 Jbeta primers. Profiling relied on immunoSEQ multiplex PCR, and the TCRdb table lists in-frame clones only, not all of them. The sample holds 75,000 to 90,000 clones, 70% to 75% seen once. Input material: PBMCs. This TCR was recovered from a man aged 55 to 70 in good health and CMV-seronegative. The V call is TRBV6-6, the J call TRBJ1-6; the D is unclear. The CDR3 DNA sequence: TGTGCCAGCAGTTACTCGGGCGAGGGAAGCGATTCACCCCTCCACTTT. Translated, it gives CASSYSGEGSDSPLHF.